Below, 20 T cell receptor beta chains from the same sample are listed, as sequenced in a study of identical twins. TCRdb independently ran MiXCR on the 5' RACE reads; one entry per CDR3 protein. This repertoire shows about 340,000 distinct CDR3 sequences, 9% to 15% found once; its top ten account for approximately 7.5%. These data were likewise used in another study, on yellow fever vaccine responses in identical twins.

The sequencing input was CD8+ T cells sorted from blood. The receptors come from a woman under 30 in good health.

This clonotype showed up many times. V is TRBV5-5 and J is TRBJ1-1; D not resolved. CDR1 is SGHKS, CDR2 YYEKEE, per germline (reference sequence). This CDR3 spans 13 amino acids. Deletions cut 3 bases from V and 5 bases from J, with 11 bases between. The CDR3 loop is CASSWEGTTEAFF. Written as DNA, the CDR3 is TGTGCCAGCAGCTGGGAGGGTACGACTGAAGCTTTCTTT.

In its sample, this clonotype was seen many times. The CDR3, as DNA: TGTGCCAGCAGCCAAGATGGTCCTTTCGCTAGCACAGATACGCAGTATTTT. It yields the protein CASSQDGPFASTDTQYF. The chain joins TRBV3-1 to TRBJ2-3; D remains unclear. CDR3 size: 17 residues. Germline V gene lookup returns CDR1 LGHDT and CDR2 YNNKEL (reference sequence). V was shortened by 0 bases and J by 0 bases, with 13 bases between the two germline ends.

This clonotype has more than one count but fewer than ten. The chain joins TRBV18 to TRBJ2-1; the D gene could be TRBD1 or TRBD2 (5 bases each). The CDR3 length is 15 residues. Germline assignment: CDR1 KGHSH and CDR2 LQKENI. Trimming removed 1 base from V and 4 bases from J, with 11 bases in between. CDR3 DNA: TGTGCCAGCTCACCACGGGACCCCCGATACAATGAGCAGTTCTTC. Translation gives CASSPRDPRYNEQFF.

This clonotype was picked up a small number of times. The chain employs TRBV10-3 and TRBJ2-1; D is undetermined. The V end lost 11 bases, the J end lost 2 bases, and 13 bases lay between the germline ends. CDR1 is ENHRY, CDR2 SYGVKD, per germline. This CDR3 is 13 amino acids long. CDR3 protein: CALRDRPYNEQFF. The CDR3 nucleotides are TGTGCCCTCCGCGACCGACCCTACAATGAGCAGTTCTTC.

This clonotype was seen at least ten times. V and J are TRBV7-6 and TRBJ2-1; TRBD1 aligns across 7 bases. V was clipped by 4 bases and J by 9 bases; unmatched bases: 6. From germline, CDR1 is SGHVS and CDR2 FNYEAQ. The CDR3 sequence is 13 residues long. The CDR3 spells CASSSYTGAEQFF. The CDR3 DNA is TGTGCCAGCAGCTCGTATACAGGGGCTGAGCAGTTCTTC.

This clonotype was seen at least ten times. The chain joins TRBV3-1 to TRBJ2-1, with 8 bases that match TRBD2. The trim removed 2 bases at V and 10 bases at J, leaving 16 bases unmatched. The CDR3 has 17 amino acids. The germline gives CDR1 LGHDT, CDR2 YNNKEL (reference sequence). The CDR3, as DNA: TGTGCCAGCAGCCAATTCCTTGGACTAGCCGCCTTGGAAGAGCAGTTCTTC. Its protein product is CASSQFLGLAALEEQFF.

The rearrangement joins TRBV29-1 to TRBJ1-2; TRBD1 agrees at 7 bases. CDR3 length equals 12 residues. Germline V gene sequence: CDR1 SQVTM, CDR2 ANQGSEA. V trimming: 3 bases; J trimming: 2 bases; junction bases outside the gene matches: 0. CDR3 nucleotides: TGCAGCGTTGAGACAGGGAACTATGGCTACACCTTC. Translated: CSVETGNYGYTF.

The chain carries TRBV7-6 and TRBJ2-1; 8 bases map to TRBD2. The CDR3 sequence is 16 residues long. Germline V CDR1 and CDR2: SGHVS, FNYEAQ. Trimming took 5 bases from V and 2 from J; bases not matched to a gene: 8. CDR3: CASSRIPGLAYNEQFF. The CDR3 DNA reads TGTGCCAGCAGCCGAATCCCGGGACTAGCCTACAATGAGCAGTTCTTC.

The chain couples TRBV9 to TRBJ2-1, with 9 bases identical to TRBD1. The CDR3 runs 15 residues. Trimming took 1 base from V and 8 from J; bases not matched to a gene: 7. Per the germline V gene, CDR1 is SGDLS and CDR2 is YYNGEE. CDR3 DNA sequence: TGTGCCAGCAGCGTAACAGGGGGCTTATACTATGAGCAGTTCTTC. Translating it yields CASSVTGGLYYEQFF.

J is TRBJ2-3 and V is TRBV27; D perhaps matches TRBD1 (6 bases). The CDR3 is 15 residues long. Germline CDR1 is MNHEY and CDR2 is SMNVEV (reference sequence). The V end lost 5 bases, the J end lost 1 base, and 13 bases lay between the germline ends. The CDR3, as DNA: TGTGCCAGCAGTGGTCAGGGGATTCGCACAGATACGCAGTATTTT. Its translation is CASSGQGIRTDTQYF.

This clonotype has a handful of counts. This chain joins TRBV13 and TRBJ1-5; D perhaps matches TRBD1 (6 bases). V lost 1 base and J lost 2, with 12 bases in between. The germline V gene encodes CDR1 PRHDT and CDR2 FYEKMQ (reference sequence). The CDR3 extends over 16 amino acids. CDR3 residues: CASSLDGGRGNQPQHF. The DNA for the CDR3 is TGTGCCAGCAGCTTAGATGGGGGGCGGGGCAATCAGCCCCAGCATTTT. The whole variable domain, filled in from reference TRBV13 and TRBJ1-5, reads AAGVIQSPRHLIKEKRETATLKCYPIPRHDTVYWYQQGPGQDPQFLISFYEKMQSDKGSIPDRFSAQQFSDYHSELNMSSLELGDSALYFCASSLDGGRGNQPQHFGDGTRLSIL.

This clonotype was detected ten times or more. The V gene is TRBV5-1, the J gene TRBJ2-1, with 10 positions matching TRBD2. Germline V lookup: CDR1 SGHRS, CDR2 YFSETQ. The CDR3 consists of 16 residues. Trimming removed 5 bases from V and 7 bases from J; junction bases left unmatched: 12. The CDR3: CASSIRASGSINEQFF. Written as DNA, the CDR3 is TGCGCCAGCAGTATAAGGGCTAGCGGGAGTATAAATGAGCAGTTCTTC.

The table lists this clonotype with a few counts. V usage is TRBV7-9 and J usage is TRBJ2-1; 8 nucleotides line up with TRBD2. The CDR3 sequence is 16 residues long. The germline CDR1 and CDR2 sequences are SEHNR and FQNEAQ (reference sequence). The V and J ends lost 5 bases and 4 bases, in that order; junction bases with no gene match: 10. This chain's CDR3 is CASSRAEGLVYNEQFF. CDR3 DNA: TGTGCCAGCAGCCGAGCCGAGGGACTAGTTTACAATGAGCAGTTCTTC.

DNA of the CDR3: TGTGCCAGCAGCTTCGCGATGGGGGATACGCAGTATTTT. Translation gives CASSFAMGDTQYF. This chain uses TRBV7-9 with TRBJ2-3; D unclear. From germline, CDR1 is SEHNR and CDR2 FQNEAQ (reference sequence). V was pared by 3 bases and J by 6 bases, with 10 bases between. The CDR3 has 13 residues. Using reference TRBV7-9 and TRBJ2-3 for the parts outside the CDR3, the full variable domain is DTGVSQNPRHKITKRGQNVTFRCDPISEHNRLYWYRQTLGQGPEFLTYFQNEAQLEKSRLLSDRFSAERPKGSFSTLEIQRTEQGDSAMYLCASSFAMGDTQYFGPGTRLTVL.

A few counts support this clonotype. This CDR3 is CASSPLAGVERTGELFF. DNA of the CDR3: TGTGCCAGCAGCCCACTAGCGGGAGTAGAAAGGACCGGGGAGCTGTTTTTT. The V call is TRBV28, the J call TRBJ2-2; 11 nucleotides align to TRBD2. Germline assignment: CDR1 MDHEN and CDR2 SYDVKM. This CDR3 spans 17 amino acids. The trim removed 6 bases at V and 5 bases at J, leaving 11 bases unmatched.

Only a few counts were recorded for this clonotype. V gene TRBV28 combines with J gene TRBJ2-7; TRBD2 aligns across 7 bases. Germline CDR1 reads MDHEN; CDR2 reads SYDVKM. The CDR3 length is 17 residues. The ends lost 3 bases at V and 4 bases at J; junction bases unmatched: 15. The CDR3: CASSFRAGSGWGYEQYF. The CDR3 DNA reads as TGTGCCAGCAGTTTTCGCGCGGGTAGCGGGTGGGGGTACGAGCAGTACTTC.

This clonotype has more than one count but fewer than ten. The CDR3 coding sequence is TGTGCCAGCAGCTTAGCCCTGGCGGGAGGGCCGTACAATGAGCAGTTCTTC. Translated, it gives CASSLALAGGPYNEQFF. The genes are TRBV7-9 and TRBJ2-1, with 9 bases identical to TRBD2. The germline V gene has CDR1 SEHNR and CDR2 FQNEAQ (reference sequence). The V gene end was trimmed by 0 bases and the J gene end by 4 bases; junction bases not matched to a gene: 7. The CDR3 contains 17 residues.

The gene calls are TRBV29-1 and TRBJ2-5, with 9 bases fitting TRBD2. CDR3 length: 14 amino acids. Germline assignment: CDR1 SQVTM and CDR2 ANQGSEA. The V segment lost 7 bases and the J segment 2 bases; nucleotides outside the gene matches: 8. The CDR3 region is CSAVAGEIQETQYF. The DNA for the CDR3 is TGCAGCGCCGTAGCGGGGGAGATACAAGAGACCCAGTACTTC.

The CDR3 DNA sequence: TGCGCCAGCAGCTTAGGGGGAACAGGGGGCGCCGGGAAGCCTCCCTACAATGAGCAGTTCTTC. Amino acids: CASSLGGTGGAGKPPYNEQFF. The chain joins TRBV5-1 to TRBJ2-1, with 9 positions matching TRBD1. CDR1 is SGHRS and CDR2 is YFSETQ in the germline V gene. The V and J ends lost 2 bases and 2 bases, in that order; junction bases with no gene match: 20. The CDR3 has 21 amino acids.

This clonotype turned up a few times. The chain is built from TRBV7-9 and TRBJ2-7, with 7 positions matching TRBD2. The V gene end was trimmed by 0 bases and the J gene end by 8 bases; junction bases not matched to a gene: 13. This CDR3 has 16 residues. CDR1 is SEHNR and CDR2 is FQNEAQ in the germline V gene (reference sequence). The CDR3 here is CASSLAVREGRAKQYF. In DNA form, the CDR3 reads TGTGCCAGCAGCTTAGCGGTCAGGGAGGGAAGAGCCAAGCAGTACTTC.